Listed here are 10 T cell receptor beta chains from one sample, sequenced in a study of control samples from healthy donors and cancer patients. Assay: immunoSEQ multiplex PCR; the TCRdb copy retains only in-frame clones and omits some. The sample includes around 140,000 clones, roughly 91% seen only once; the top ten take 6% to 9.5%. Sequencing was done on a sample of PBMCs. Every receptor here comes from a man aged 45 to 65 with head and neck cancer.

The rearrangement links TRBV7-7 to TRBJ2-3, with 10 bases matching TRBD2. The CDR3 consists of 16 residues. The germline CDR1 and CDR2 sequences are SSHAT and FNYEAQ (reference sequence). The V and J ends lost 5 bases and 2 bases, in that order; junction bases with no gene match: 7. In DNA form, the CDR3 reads TGTGCCAGCAGCCCCGGACTAGCGGCGACCACAGATACGCAGTATTTT. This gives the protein CASSPGLAATTDTQYF.

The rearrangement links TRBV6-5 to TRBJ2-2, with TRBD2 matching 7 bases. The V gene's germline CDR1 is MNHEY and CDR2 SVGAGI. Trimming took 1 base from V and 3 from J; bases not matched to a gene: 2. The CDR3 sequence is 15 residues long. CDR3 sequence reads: CASSYWAGDTGELFF. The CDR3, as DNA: TGTGCCAGCAGTTACTGGGCGGGGGACACCGGGGAGCTGTTTTTT.

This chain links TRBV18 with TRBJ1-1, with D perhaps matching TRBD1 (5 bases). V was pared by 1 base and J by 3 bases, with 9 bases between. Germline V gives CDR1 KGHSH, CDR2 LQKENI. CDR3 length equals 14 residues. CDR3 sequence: CASSPQGIDTEAFF. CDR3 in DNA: TGTGCCAGCTCACCACAGGGGATAGACACTGAAGCTTTCTTT. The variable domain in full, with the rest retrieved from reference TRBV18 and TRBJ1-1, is NAGVMQNPRHLVRRRGQEARLRCSPMKGHSHVYWYRQLPEEGLKFMVYLQKENIIDESGMPKERFSAEFPKEGPSILRIQQVVRGDSAAYFCASSPQGIDTEAFFGQGTRLTVV.

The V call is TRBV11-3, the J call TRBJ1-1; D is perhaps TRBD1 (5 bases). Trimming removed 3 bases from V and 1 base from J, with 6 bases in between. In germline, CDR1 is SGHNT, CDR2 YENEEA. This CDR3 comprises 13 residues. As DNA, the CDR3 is TGTGCCAGCAGCTTTACAGGGAACACTGAAGCTTTCTTT. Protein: CASSFTGNTEAFF.

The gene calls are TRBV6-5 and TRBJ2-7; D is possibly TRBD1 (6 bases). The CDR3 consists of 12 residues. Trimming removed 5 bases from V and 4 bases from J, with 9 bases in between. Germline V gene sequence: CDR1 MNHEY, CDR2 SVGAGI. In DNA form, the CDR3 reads TGTGCCAGCAGTACCCAGGGGTACGAGCAGTACTTC. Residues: CASSTQGYEQYF.

CDR3 protein: CAISGTVSPEAGANVLTF. For the CDR3, the DNA is TGTGCCATCAGTGGGACAGTCTCCCCGGAAGCTGGGGCCAACGTCCTGACTTTC. The chain uses TRBV10-3 and TRBJ2-6; a possible D gene is TRBD1 (6 bases). This CDR3 spans 18 amino acids. V was shortened by 4 bases and J by 2 bases, with 18 bases between the two germline ends. Germline V gene sequence: CDR1 ENHRY, CDR2 SYGVKD.

The CDR3 nucleotides read TGTGCCAGCAGTTTACGCGCAGGGGGTGGCTACACCTTC. Translated: CASSLRAGGGYTF. The V and J genes are TRBV12-3 or TRBV12-4 and TRBJ1-2; 7 positions match TRBD1. CDR3 length: 13 residues. The J segment lost 7 bases and the V segment lost 2 bases, leaving 4 bases of the junction unmatched.

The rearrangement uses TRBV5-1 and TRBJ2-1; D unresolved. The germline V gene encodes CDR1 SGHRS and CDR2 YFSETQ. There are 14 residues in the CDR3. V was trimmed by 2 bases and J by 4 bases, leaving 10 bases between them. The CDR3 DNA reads TGCGCCAGCAGCTTAACGGAAATTTACAATGAGCAGTTCTTC. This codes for CASSLTEIYNEQFF.

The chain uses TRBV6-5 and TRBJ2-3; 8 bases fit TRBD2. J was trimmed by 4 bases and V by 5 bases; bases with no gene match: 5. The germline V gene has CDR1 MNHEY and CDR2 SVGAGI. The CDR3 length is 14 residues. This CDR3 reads CASSSSGISDTQYF. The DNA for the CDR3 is TGTGCCAGCAGTAGTAGCGGGATATCAGATACGCAGTATTTT.

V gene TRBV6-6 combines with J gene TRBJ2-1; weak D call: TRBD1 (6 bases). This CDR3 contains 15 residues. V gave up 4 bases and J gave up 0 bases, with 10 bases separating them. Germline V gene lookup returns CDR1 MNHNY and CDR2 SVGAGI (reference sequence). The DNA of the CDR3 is TGTGCCAGCAGTTCAGGGGTGAGCTCCTACAATGAGCAGTTCTTC. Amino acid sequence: CASSSGVSSYNEQFF.